The 12 T cell receptor beta chains below were found in one sample sequenced in a study of Tregs in tolerant kidney transplant recipients. The table came from immunoSEQ multiplex PCR; TCRdb's copy has only in-frame clones and leaves some out. This sample has about 100,000 clones, with 80% to 95% found just once. Source: CD4+ T cells from blood, taken before the transplant. These receptors originate from a human donor who received a combined kidney and bone marrow transplant.

The gene calls are TRBV18 and TRBJ1-1; D remains ambiguous. CDR3 length equals 14 residues. The germline V and J ends were trimmed by 6 bases and 5 bases, with 16 bases remaining between them. Germline CDR1 is KGHSH and CDR2 is LQKENI. The CDR3 loop reads CASSSGPGGTEAFF. The CDR3 DNA is TGTGCCAGCTCTTCGGGTCCGGGAGGGACTGAAGCTTTCTTT. The whole variable domain, filled in from reference TRBV18 and TRBJ1-1, reads NAGVMQNPRHLVRRRGQEARLRCSPMKGHSHVYWYRQLPEEGLKFMVYLQKENIIDESGMPKERFSAEFPKEGPSILRIQQVVRGDSAAYFCASSSGPGGTEAFFGQGTRLTVV.

This rearrangement joins TRBV19 to TRBJ2-6, with D perhaps matching TRBD2 (5 bases). The CDR3 length is 15 residues. V lost 5 bases to trimming and J lost 4 bases, with 12 bases between them. The germline gives CDR1 LNHDA, CDR2 SQIVND (reference sequence). The CDR3 nucleotides are TGTGCCAGTAGTCTCCGGGATTCCGGGGCCAACGTCCTGACTTTC. Its protein is CASSLRDSGANVLTF.

CDR3 nucleotide sequence: TGTGCCAGCAGATGGACAGAGCTCACTGAAGCTTTCTTT. The encoded protein is CASRWTELTEAFF. This sequence joins TRBV28 and TRBJ1-1; a possible D gene is TRBD1 (6 bases). V was shortened by 6 bases and J by 4 bases, with 12 bases between the two germline ends. This CDR3 region has 13 residues. CDR1 MDHEN and CDR2 SYDVKM come from the germline V gene. The complete variable domain, with remaining parts taken from reference TRBV28 and TRBJ1-1, reads DVKVTQSSRYLVKRTGEKVFLECVQDMDHENMFWYRQDPGLGLRLIYFSYDVKMKEKGDIPEGYSVSREKKERFSLILESASTNQTSMYLCASRWTELTEAFFGQGTRLTVV.

This clone was picked up a small number of times. The chain couples TRBV28 to TRBJ2-1; D is unclear. Germline CDR1 MDHEN, CDR2 SYDVKM. CDR3 length equals 12 residues. Trimming stripped 6 bases from V and 10 bases from J, with 13 bases between. CDR3 residues: CASSLLRREQFF. The CDR3 DNA reads as TGTGCCAGCAGCCTACTACGGCGCGAGCAGTTCTTC. Full variable domain (missing parts from reference TRBV28 and TRBJ2-1): DVKVTQSSRYLVKRTGEKVFLECVQDMDHENMFWYRQDPGLGLRLIYFSYDVKMKEKGDIPEGYSVSREKKERFSLILESASTNQTSMYLCASSLLRREQFFGPGTRLTVL.

This rearrangement joins TRBV23-1 to TRBJ2-3, with a tentative D call TRBD1 (6 bases). TRBV23-1 is filed as an ORF, its function uncertain. The V and J ends lost 0 bases and 3 bases respectively, with 13 bases between them. This CDR3 spans 16 amino acids. CDR3 amino acids: CASSQSRQEKTDTQYF. The CDR3, as DNA: TGCGCCAGCAGTCAATCGCGACAGGAGAAAACAGATACGCAGTATTTT.

The rearrangement joins TRBV18 to TRBJ2-1, with TRBD2 matching 10 bases. The trim removed 4 bases at V and 8 bases at J, leaving 5 bases unmatched. This CDR3 contains 14 residues. Germline assignment: CDR1 KGHSH and CDR2 LQKENI. The CDR3 DNA is TGTGCCAGCTCACTTGGGACTAGCGTCGATGAGCAGTTCTTC. Residues: CASSLGTSVDEQFF.

The chain combines TRBV28 with TRBJ1-3, with a tentative D call TRBD1 (5 bases). This CDR3 has 15 amino acids. The ends were cut back, 2 bases at V and 0 bases at J, with 8 bases in the middle. Germline V gives CDR1 MDHEN, CDR2 SYDVKM. The CDR3 DNA sequence: TGTGCCAGCAGTTTAGGGGCAACCTCTGGAAACACCATATATTTT. This sequence encodes CASSLGATSGNTIYF.

This rearrangement joins TRBV5-1 to TRBJ1-1, with D possibly matching TRBD1 (5 bases). The germline V gene encodes CDR1 SGHRS and CDR2 YFSETQ. With 1 base removed from V and 1 base from J, the gap between germline ends came to 11 bases. The CDR3 runs to 15 residues. The CDR3 loop reads CASSLSGGANTEAFF. The CDR3 DNA reads as TGCGCCAGCAGCTTGTCAGGAGGGGCGAACACTGAAGCTTTCTTT.

The V call is TRBV5-1, the J call TRBJ2-2, with 10 bases matching TRBD1. In germline, CDR1 is SGHRS, CDR2 YFSETQ. V was clipped by 4 bases and J by 4 bases; unmatched bases: 7. This CDR3 spans 16 amino acids. The CDR3 loop reads CASSPSGQGSTGELFF. CDR3 nucleotide sequence: TGCGCCAGCAGCCCCTCGGGACAGGGGAGCACCGGGGAGCTGTTTTTT.

The V gene is TRBV7-8, the J gene TRBJ2-7; maybe TRBD2 (5 bases). CDR3 length: 14 residues. V shed 5 bases and J shed 2 bases, with 13 bases lying between them. The germline CDR1 and CDR2 sequences are SGHVS and FQNEAQ. This CDR3 is CASSPPRGAYEQYF. CDR3 DNA: TGTGCCAGCAGCCCCCCCCGGGGAGCCTACGAGCAGTACTTC.

The V and J genes are TRBV7-2 and TRBJ2-3; 12 bases agree with TRBD2. In germline, CDR1 is SGHTA, CDR2 FQGNSA. The trim removed 5 bases at V and 0 bases at J, leaving 6 bases unmatched. The CDR3 covers 17 residues. In nucleotides, the CDR3 is TGTGCCAGCAGCAGTCCTAGCGGGAGGGCGAGCACAGATACGCAGTATTTT. Translation: CASSSPSGRASTDTQYF.

The chain is built from TRBV5-1 and TRBJ2-5, with TRBD2 matching over 9 bases. The J call is doubtful: the DNA matches TRBJ2-7 better. In germline, CDR1 is SGHRS, CDR2 YFSETQ. This CDR3 comprises 15 residues. The CDR3 DNA is TGCGCCAGCAGCTTGGAAGGCGGGAGGGTCTACGAGCAGTACTTC. Translation gives CASSLEGGRVYEQYF.